Listed below are T cell receptor beta chains from one sample, sequenced in a study of CD4 T cells in relation to SARS-CoV-2 and coronaviruses. The repertoire was sequenced with immunoSEQ multiplex PCR; TCRdb's copy has only in-frame clones and lacks some. The sample holds about 60,000 clones, approximately 94% seen once. Sequencing used naive CD4+ T cells from PBMCs. These receptors were obtained from a human donor in good health. CDR3s leave out the opening cysteine and the closing phenylalanine or tryptophan.

CDR3	J	V
ASSWDRGNTEAF	TRBJ1-1	TRBV5-1
ASSIRTEDGELF	TRBJ2-2	TRBV21-1
ASSQQGYEQY	TRBJ2-7	TRBV11-2
ASRAGNSNQPQH	TRBJ1-5	TRBV7-8
ASSKDTSRDLGDEQF	TRBJ2-1	TRBV21-1
ASRPGLAEQETQY	TRBJ2-5	TRBV2
ASSPEGTSARRGDNEQF	TRBJ2-1	TRBV11-2
ASSQDPERKETQY	TRBJ2-5	TRBV3-1/TRBV3-2
ASSQAPADATGNTIY	TRBJ1-3	TRBV4-2
ASTLQGSGNTIY	TRBJ1-3	TRBV28
ASTLSGRAYNEQF	TRBJ2-1	TRBV19
AWSVDRPLNSPLH	TRBJ1-6	TRBV30
ASSEQFLTDTQY	TRBJ2-3	TRBV10-1
ASSLGSGSRNEKLF	TRBJ1-4	TRBV5-4
ASSQESGPGIGYEQY	TRBJ2-7	TRBV4-1
AWSSGIEQY	TRBJ2-7	TRBV30